The sequence of this T cell receptor beta chain was determined in a study of type 1 regulatory T cells. Only one count was recorded for this clonotype. Its matching antigen is unknown. In TCRdb, the reads were re-called with MiXCR into one record per CDR3 protein. This table holds more than 20,000 distinct CDR3 sequences, roughly 72% found once. The CDR3 length is 13 residues. Trimming left V 6 bases short and J 5 bases short, with 13 bases between. CDR1 is MGHRA, CDR2 YSYEKL, per germline. Graft donor-derived T-allo10 cells were described as host-alloantigen-specific, anergic, and alloantigen-specifically suppressive.

The sequenced material came from cultured T cells, either the whole culture or a sorted T cell fraction (not recorded which). Subset given: Tr1-enriched cell product generated in vitro against host alloantigens. V is TRBV4-1 and J is TRBJ2-5; D remains ambiguous. This sequence originates from a human donor in good health. The CDR3: CASSRGPRETQYF. CDR3 DNA sequence: TGCGCCAGCAGTAGAGGTCCGAGGGAGACCCAGTACTTC.